These T cell receptor beta chains were read from a single sample in a study of T cells in Graves' hyperthyroidism and ophthalmopathy. Each CDR3 protein is one row after TCRdb ran MiXCR on the multiplex PCR reads. The data hold roughly 200,000 distinct CDR3 sequences, with roughly a sixth observed a single time. The sample consisted of blood. The origin of the receptors is a woman aged 45-65 years with Graves' hyperthyroidism. The CDR3 runs from the conserved cysteine through the conserved F or W. The D gene is left open where the match is weak. Part of the rows lack a size; the others show once, few, many or a class for expanded clones.

>NA|TRBJ2-3|TRBD2|TRBV13|16
CASSDTSGRVWSTQYF
TGTGCCAGCAGCGATACTAGCGGGAGAGTTTGGAGTACGCAGTATTTT
>few|TRBJ1-5|NA|TRBV19|16
CASSIWGGEGNQPQHF
TGTGCCAGTAGTATTTGGGGGGGCGAAGGCAATCAGCCCCAGCATTTT
>few|TRBJ1-3|NA|TRBV20-1|16
CSARVSPRDPGNTIYF
TGCAGTGCTAGAGTCAGTCCTCGAGACCCTGGAAACACCATATATTTT
>many|TRBJ2-5|TRBD2|TRBV7-9|14
CASSPGLAWETQYF
TGTGCCAGCAGCCCTGGACTAGCATGGGAGACCCAGTACTTC
>few|TRBJ1-5|NA|TRBV7-9|15
CASSFSGGQNQPQHF
TGTGCCAGCAGCTTTTCGGGCGGGCAAAATCAGCCCCAGCATTTT
>NA|TRBJ2-3|NA|TRBV7-9|14
CASSSMTSTDTQYF
TGTGCCAGCAGCTCCATGACTAGCACAGATACGCAGTATTTT
>few|TRBJ2-1|NA|TRBV15|13
CATSRLGDSEQFF
TGTGCCACCAGCAGACTCGGTGATTCTGAGCAGTTCTTC
>NA|TRBJ2-5|TRBD1|TRBV25-1|14
CASSEAGGKETQYF
TGTGCCAGCAGTGAGGCAGGGGGAAAAGAGACCCAGTACTTC
>few|TRBJ2-3|NA|TRBV29-1|12
CSVVAGTDTQYF
TGCAGCGTAGTTGCAGGCACAGATACGCAGTATTTT
>few|TRBJ1-5|NA|TRBV20-1|14
CSARTARVNQPQHF
TGCAGTGCTAGGACCGCCAGGGTTAATCAGCCCCAGCATTTT
>many|TRBJ2-3|TRBD2|TRBV7-3|13
CASSLGSRENWYF
TGTGCCAGCAGCCTTGGGTCGCGGGAGAATTGGTATTTT
>many|TRBJ1-1|TRBD1|TRBV12-3/TRBV12-4|14
CASSLTTDRGEAFF
TGTGCCAGCAGTTTGACAACGGACAGGGGTGAAGCTTTCTTT
>NA|TRBJ2-7|NA|TRBV7-9|14
CASSLEEVHYEQYF
TGTGCCAGCAGCTTAGAGGAGGTACACTACGAGCAGTACTTC
>many|TRBJ2-3|NA|TRBV12-5|11
CASGREDTQYF
TGTGCTAGTGGTCGCGAGGATACGCAGTATTTT
>large|TRBJ2-1|NA|TRBV7-3|15
CASSFKGSSYNEQFF
TGTGCCAGCAGCTTCAAAGGCAGCTCCTACAATGAGCAGTTCTTC
>NA|TRBJ2-3|TRBD2|TRBV10-3|18
CAISGSTSGSFGTDTQYF
TGTGCCATCAGTGGTTCGACTAGCGGGAGCTTCGGCACAGATACGCAGTATTTT
>many|TRBJ2-2|TRBD2|TRBV12-3/TRBV12-4|13
CASRLAGAGELFF
TGTGCCAGCAGGCTAGCGGGAGCCGGGGAGCTGTTTTTT
>many|TRBJ1-2|NA|TRBV7-8|13
CASSSRQLYGYTF
TGTGCCAGCAGCTCCCGACAGCTCTATGGCTACACCTTC
>many|TRBJ2-2|TRBD1|TRBV24-1|13
CATRDRGSGELFF
TGTGCCACCCGGGACAGGGGATCCGGGGAGCTGTTTTTT
>many|TRBJ2-7|TRBD1|TRBV29-1|14
CSVAPGQAVYEQYF
TGCAGCGTCGCTCCGGGACAGGCGGTTTACGAGCAGTACTTC
>many|TRBJ2-1|TRBD2|TRBV4-1|16
CASSQPGTSKNNEQFF
TGCGCCAGCAGCCAGCCCGGGACTAGCAAGAACAATGAGCAGTTCTTC
>many|TRBJ1-4|TRBD1|TRBV11-2|16
CASSLVRDRASEKLFF
TGTGCCAGCAGCTTAGTTCGGGACAGGGCGAGTGAAAAACTGTTTTTT
>few|TRBJ2-3|NA|TRBV10-1|12
CASSESGRTQYF
TGCGCCAGCAGTGAGTCGGGCAGGACCCAGTATTTT
>NA|TRBJ1-2|NA|TRBV24-1|16
CATSDPSGESRGGYTF
TGTGCCACCAGTGATCCTTCAGGGGAGTCCCGCGGCGGCTACACCTTC
>many|TRBJ2-5|TRBD2|TRBV9|14
CASSVTSGRETQYF
TGTGCCAGCAGCGTAACTAGCGGGAGAGAGACCCAGTACTTC
>NA|TRBJ2-5|NA|TRBV5-4|14
CASSLAGTQETQYF
TGTGCCAGCAGCTTGGCCGGGACCCAAGAGACCCAGTACTTC
>few|TRBJ2-3|NA|TRBV11-2|17
CASSFSKTATITDTQYF
TGTGCCAGCAGCTTCTCCAAGACAGCGACGATCACAGATACGCAGTATTTT
>NA|TRBJ2-7|TRBD2|TRBV11-2|14
CASQTSGSFYEQYF
TGTGCCAGCCAAACTAGCGGGAGTTTCTACGAGCAGTACTTC
>few|TRBJ2-3|NA|TRBV10-3|13
CAISESRRDTQYF
TGTGCCATCAGTGAGTCGCGGAGGGATACGCAGTATTTT
>many|TRBJ2-7|NA|TRBV5-8|14
CASSYGVPQGEQYF
TGTGCCAGCAGCTACGGGGTGCCCCAGGGGGAGCAGTACTTC
>many|TRBJ1-4|TRBD1|TRBV20-1|18
CSAPSTGDRSTTNEKLFF
TGCAGTGCTCCGAGCACGGGGGACAGGTCCACAACTAATGAAAAACTGTTTTTT
>many|TRBJ2-7|TRBD2|TRBV3-1|15
CASSPTSGRFYEQYF
TGTGCCAGCAGCCCGACTAGCGGGAGATTCTACGAGCAGTACTTC
>NA|TRBJ1-5|NA|TRBV19|13
CASGVRINQPQHF
TGTGCCAGTGGTGTCAGGATCAATCAGCCCCAGCATTTT
>many|TRBJ1-2|NA|TRBV6-5|12
CASSYNRVGYTF
TGTGCCAGCAGTTACAACAGGGTTGGCTACACCTTC
>many|TRBJ2-3|NA|TRBV20-1|12
CSAYPSTDTQYF
TGCAGTGCGTATCCCTCTACAGATACGCAGTATTTT
>NA|TRBJ2-6|NA|TRBV12-3/TRBV12-4|15
CASRTQGFGANVLTF
TGTGCCAGCAGGACACAGGGTTTTGGGGCCAACGTCCTGACTTTC
>NA|TRBJ2-2|NA|TRBV7-3|15
CASSLTSQGAGELFF
TGTGCCAGCAGCTTAACGTCGCAGGGCGCCGGGGAGCTGTTTTTT
>NA|TRBJ1-6|NA|TRBV28|14
CASSFVGAGSPLHF
TGTGCCAGCAGTTTCGTGGGGGCAGGTTCACCCCTCCACTTT
>many|TRBJ2-3|TRBD2|TRBV6-1|15
CASSAVAGDSDTQYF
TGTGCCAGCAGTGCTGTAGCGGGAGATTCAGATACGCAGTATTTT
>many|TRBJ1-2|TRBD1|TRBV30|14
CAWSVRAGGDGYTF
TGTGCCTGGAGTGTACGGGCAGGGGGCGATGGCTACACCTTC
>many|TRBJ1-1|TRBD1|TRBV12-3/TRBV12-4|17
CASSAQTGGFKMAEAFF
TGTGCCAGCAGCGCTCAAACAGGGGGCTTTAAGATGGCTGAAGCTTTCTTT
>few|TRBJ2-7|TRBD2|TRBV28|15
CASTGGGAGPRGQYF
TGTGCCAGCACCGGGGGGGGAGCGGGCCCACGAGGGCAGTACTTC
>many|TRBJ1-2|NA|TRBV5-1|13
CASSLGGNYGYTF
TGTGCCAGCAGTTTGGGAGGGAACTATGGCTACACCTTC
>many|TRBJ2-7|NA|TRBV29-1|12
CSVTAGRYEQYF
TGCAGCGTCACCGCGGGGAGGTACGAGCAGTACTTC
>many|TRBJ1-4|TRBD1|TRBV11-1|15
CASRPRGQADEKLFF
TGTGCCAGCAGACCGCGGGGACAGGCTGATGAAAAACTGTTTTTT
>once|TRBJ1-2|NA|TRBV27|14
CASSEGNTLYGYTF
TGTGCCAGCAGTGAGGGAAACACCCTCTATGGCTACACCTTC
>NA|TRBJ2-7|TRBD1|TRBV9|15
CASSVAVTGDYEQYF
TGTGCCAGCAGCGTAGCCGTGACAGGGGATTACGAGCAGTACTTC